The text below deals with one T cell receptor (beta chain). Antigen specificity is unknown. In TCRdb, the 5' RACE reads were re-called with MiXCR into one record per CDR3 protein. Seen here are approximately 550,000 distinct CDR3 sequences, around 21% observed once, and the top ten hold roughly an eighth. The data stem from a study of T cells after yellow fever vaccination. Findings of the study overall: Boosting was followed by the reappearance of most primary-vaccination clones (under 97% CD4, about 89% CD8).

There are 15 residues in the CDR3. Germline V CDR1 and CDR2: SGHTA, FQGNSA. With 0 bases removed from V and 4 bases from J, the gap between germline ends came to 12 bases. Sequenced material: PBMCs, taken 15 days after the yellow fever booster vaccination. J is TRBJ1-2 and V is TRBV7-2; D is possibly TRBD1 (5 bases). This TCR came from a man aged 30-40 years who received the YFV17D yellow fever vaccine. CDR3 sequence (DNA): TGTGCCAGCAGCTTAGCATCAGGGCTCCTCTATGGCTACACCTTC. It is translated as CASSLASGLLYGYTF.